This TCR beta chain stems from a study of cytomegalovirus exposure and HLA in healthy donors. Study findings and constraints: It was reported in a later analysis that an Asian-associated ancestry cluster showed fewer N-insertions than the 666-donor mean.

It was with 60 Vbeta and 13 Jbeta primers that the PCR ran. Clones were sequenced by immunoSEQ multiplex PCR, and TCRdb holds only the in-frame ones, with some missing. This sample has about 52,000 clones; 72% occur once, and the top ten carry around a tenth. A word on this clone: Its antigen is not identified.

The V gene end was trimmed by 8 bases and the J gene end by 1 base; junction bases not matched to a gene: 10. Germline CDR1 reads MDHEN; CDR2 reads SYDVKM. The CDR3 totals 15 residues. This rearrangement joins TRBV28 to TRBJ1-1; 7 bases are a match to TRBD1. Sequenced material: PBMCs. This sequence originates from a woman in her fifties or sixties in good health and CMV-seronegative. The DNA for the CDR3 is TGTGCCAGCGGAGCCCCGGGACAGACGAACACTGAAGCTTTCTTT. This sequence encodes CASGAPGQTNTEAFF.